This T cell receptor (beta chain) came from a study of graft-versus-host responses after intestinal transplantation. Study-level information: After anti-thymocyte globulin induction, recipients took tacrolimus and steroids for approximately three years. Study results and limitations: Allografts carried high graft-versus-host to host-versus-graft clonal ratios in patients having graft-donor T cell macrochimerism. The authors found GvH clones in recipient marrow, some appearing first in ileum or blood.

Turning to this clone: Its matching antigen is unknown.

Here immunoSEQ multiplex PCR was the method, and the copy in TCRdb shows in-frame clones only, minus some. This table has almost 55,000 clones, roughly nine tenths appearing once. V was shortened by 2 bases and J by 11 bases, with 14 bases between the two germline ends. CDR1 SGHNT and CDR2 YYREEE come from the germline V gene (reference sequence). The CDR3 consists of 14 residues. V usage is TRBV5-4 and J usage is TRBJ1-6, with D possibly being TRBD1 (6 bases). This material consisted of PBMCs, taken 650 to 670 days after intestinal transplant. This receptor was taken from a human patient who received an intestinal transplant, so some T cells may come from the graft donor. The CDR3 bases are TGTGCCAGCAGCTTTTCGCGGGGGGCTACACCCCTCCACTTT. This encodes CASSFSRGATPLHF.